The 3 T cell receptor beta chains in this list originate from one sample, sequenced in a study of cytomegalovirus exposure and HLA in healthy donors. With 60 Vbeta and 13 Jbeta primers, the PCR was carried out. The data were produced by immunoSEQ multiplex PCR, yet TCRdb's version contains in-frame clones alone and is incomplete. The table lists fewer than 250,000 clones, nearly 80% of them singletons. The sample consisted of PBMCs. The receptors here all came from a male donor in good health and CMV-seronegative.

As concerns this clone: Relative to the germline gene, one junction end is altered; a read error may explain this. The chain has TRBV7-9 and TRBJ2-7, with 9 bases matching TRBD1. Looked up from germline, CDR1 is SEHNR and CDR2 is FQNEAQ (reference sequence). This CDR3 has 16 residues. The CDR3 nucleotides are TGTGCCAGCAGCTTAGCCGGGACAGGGATCTCCCACGAGCAGTACTTC. Encoded protein: CASSLAGTGISHEQYF.

This clone has a handful of counts. The chain links TRBV19 to TRBJ2-2; 8 bases align to TRBD1. This CDR3 comprises 16 residues. Germline V gene sequence: CDR1 LNHDA, CDR2 SQIVND (reference sequence). The J segment lost 1 base and the V segment lost 1 base, leaving 2 bases of the junction unmatched. CDR3: CASSIGGTGNTGELFF. CDR3 coding DNA: TGTGCCAGTAGTATAGGCGGGACAGGGAACACCGGGGAGCTGTTTTTT. Using reference TRBV19 and TRBJ2-2 for the parts outside the CDR3, the full variable domain is DGGITQSPKYLFRKEGQNVTLSCEQNLNHDAMYWYRQDPGQGLRLIYYSQIVNDFQKGDIAEGYSVSREKKESFPLTVTSAQKNPTAFYLCASSIGGTGNTGELFFGEGSRLTVL.

For this clone: A read error may account for a junction end that differs from germline. The V and J genes are TRBV4-3 and TRBJ2-7; perhaps TRBD1 as D (5 bases). Germline CDR1 reads LGHNA; CDR2 reads YSLEER. CDR3 length equals 15 residues. The CDR3: CAGSQEGRGYYEQYF. The CDR3 region has the DNA TGCGCCGGCAGCCAAGAAGGTAGGGGCTACTACGAGCAGTACTTC.